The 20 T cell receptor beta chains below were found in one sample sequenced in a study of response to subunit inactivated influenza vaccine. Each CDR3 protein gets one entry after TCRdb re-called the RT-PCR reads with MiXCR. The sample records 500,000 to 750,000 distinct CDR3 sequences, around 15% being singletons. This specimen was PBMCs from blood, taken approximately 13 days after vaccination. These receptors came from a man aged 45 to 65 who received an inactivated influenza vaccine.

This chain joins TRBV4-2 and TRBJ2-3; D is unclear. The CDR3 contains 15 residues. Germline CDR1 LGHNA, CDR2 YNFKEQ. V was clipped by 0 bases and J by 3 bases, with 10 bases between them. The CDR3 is CASSQDGRRTDTQYF. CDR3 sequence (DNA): TGTGCCAGCAGCCAAGATGGAAGACGTACAGATACGCAGTATTTT.

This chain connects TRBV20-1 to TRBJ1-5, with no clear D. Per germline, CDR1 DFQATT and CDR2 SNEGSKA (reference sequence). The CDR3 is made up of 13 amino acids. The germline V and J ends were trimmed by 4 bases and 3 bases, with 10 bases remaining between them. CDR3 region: CSAMEDLNQPQHF. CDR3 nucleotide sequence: TGCAGTGCTATGGAGGACCTCAATCAGCCCCAGCATTTT.

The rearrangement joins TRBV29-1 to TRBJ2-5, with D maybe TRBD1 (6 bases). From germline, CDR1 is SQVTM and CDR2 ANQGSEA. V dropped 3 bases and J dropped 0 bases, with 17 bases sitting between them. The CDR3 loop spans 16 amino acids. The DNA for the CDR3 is TGCAGCGTTGAGCTTAAGGGGGTTCTGTACCAAGAGACCCAGTACTTC. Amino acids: CSVELKGVLYQETQYF.

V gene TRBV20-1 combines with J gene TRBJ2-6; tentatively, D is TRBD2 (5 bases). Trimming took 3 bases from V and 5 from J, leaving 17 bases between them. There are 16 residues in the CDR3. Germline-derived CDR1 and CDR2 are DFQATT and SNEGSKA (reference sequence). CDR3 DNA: TGCAGTGCTAGCTCGCTGTCGGGATCCCGGGCCAACGTCCTGACTTTC. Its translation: CSASSLSGSRANVLTF.

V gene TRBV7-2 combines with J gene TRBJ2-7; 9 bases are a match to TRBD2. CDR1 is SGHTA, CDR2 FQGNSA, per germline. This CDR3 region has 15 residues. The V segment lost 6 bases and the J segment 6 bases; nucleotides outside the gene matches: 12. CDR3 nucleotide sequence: TGTGCCAGCAGACAAGTTAGCGGGAGAGGGGGCGAGCAGTACTTC. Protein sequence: CASRQVSGRGGEQYF.

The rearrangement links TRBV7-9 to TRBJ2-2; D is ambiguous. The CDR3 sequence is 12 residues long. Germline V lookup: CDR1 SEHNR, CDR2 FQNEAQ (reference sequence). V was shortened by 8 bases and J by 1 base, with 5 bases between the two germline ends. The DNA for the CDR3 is TGTGCCAGCGCCAGGAACACCGGGGAGCTGTTTTTT. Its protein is CASARNTGELFF.

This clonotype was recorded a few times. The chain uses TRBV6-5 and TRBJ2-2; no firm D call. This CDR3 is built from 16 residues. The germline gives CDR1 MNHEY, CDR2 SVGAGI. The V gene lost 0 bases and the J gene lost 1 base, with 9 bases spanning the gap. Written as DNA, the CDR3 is TGTGCCAGCAGTTACTCATTGCAGAGGAACACCGGGGAGCTGTTTTTT. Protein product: CASSYSLQRNTGELFF.

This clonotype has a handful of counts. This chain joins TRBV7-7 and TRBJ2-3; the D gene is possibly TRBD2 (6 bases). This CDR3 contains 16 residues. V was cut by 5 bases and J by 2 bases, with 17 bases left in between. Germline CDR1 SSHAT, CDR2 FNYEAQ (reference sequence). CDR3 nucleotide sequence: TGTGCCAGCAGCCCGGGACTCACAAAGTACACAGATACGCAGTATTTT. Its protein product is CASSPGLTKYTDTQYF.

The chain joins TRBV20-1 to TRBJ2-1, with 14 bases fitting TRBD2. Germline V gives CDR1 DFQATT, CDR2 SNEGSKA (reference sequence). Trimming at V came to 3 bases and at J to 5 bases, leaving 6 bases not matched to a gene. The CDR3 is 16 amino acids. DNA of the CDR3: TGCAGTGCTAGTGATCCGGGACTAGCGGGGGACAATGAGCAGTTCTTC. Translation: CSASDPGLAGDNEQFF.

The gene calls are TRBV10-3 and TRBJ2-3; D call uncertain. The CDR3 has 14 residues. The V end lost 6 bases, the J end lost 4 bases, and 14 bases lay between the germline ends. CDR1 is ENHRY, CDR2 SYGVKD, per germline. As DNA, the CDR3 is TGTGCCATCAGGGAACGGACGAGCGCAGATACGCAGTATTTT. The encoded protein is CAIRERTSADTQYF.

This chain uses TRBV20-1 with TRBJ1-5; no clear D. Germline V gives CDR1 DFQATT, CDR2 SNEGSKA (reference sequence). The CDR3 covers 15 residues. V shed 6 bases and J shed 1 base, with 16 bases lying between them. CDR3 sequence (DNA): TGCAGTGCGCGCCGAAGGGTCGGAAGCAATCAGCCCCAGCATTTT. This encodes CSARRRVGSNQPQHF.

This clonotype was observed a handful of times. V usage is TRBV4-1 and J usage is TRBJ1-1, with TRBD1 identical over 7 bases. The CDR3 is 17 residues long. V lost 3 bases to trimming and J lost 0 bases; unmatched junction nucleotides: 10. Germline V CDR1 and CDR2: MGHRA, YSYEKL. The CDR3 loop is CASSQLMSGQVNTEAFF. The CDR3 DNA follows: TGCGCCAGCAGCCAGTTGATGTCTGGACAGGTGAACACTGAAGCTTTCTTT.

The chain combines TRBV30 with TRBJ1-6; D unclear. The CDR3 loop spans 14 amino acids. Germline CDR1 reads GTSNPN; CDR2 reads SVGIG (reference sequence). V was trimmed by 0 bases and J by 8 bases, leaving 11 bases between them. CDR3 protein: CAWSVVGVDSPLHF. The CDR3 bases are TGTGCCTGGAGTGTGGTCGGGGTGGATTCACCCCTCCACTTT. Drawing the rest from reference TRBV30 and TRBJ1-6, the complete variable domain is SQTIHQWPATLVQPVGSPLSLECTVEGTSNPNLYWYRQAAGRGLQLLFYSVGIGQISSEVPQNLSASRPQDRQFILSSKKLLLSDSGFYLCAWSVVGVDSPLHFGNGTRLTVT.

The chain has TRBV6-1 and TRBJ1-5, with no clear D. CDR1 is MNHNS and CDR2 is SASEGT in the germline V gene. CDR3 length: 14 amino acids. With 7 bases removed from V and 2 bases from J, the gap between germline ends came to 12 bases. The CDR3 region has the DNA TGTGCCAGCATACGGGGAGAAGGCAATCAGCCCCAGCATTTT. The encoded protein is CASIRGEGNQPQHF.

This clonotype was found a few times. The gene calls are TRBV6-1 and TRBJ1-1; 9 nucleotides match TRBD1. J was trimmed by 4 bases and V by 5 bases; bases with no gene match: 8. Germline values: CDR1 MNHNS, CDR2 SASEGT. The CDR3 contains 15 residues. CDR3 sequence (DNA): TGTGCCAGCAGTCCCCGGGACAGGGTCGGCACTGAAGCTTTCTTT. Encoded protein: CASSPRDRVGTEAFF.

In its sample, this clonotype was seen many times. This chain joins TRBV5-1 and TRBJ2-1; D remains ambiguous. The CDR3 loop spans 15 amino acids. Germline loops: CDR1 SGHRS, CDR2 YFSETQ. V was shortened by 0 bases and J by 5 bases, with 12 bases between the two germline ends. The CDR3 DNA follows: TGCGCCAGCAGCTTGGCTGCTTTAACTGACAATGAGCAGTTCTTC. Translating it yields CASSLAALTDNEQFF.

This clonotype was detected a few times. The CDR3 sequence is CASSTYSGRKNIQYF. The CDR3 DNA reads TGTGCCAGCAGTACTTATAGCGGGAGGAAAAACATTCAGTACTTC. The chain links TRBV12-3 or TRBV12-4 to TRBJ2-4, with 10 bases fitting TRBD2. This CDR3 contains 15 residues. The junction had 5 bases not matched to a gene; V was cut back by 5 bases and J by 4 bases.

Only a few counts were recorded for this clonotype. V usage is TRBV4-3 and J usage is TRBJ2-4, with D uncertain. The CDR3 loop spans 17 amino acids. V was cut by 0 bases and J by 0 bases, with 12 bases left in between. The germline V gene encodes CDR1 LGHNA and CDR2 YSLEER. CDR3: CASSQEGTVTAKNIQYF. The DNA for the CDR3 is TGCGCCAGCAGCCAAGAAGGAACCGTTACAGCCAAAAACATTCAGTACTTC.

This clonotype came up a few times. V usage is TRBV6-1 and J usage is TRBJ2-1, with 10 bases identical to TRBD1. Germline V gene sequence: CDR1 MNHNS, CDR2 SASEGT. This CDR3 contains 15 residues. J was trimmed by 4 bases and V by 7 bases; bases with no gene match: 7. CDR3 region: CASTRGTGEYNEQFF. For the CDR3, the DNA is TGTGCCAGCACTAGGGGGACAGGGGAGTACAATGAGCAGTTCTTC.

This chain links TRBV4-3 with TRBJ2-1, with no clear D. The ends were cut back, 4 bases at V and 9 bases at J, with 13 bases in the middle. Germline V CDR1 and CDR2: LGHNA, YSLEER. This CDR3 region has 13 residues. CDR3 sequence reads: CASSPLGVGEQFF. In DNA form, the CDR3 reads TGCGCCAGCAGCCCCTTGGGCGTTGGTGAGCAGTTCTTC.